These 6 T cell receptor beta chains originate from one sample sequenced in a study of CD8 T cells in Susac syndrome (dated by TCRdb to about 2019). The library was generated by the immunoSEQ multiplex PCR assay. RNA was extracted using the RNeasy kit, and about 0.45 to 1 microgram was reverse transcribed with random hexamers. In TCRdb, the public reads were trimmed at Q25 with fastp and aligned with MiXCR, with productive beta chains retained. One record per CDR3 amino acid sequence lists the most common genes and DNA. This sample is represented by about 180,000 distinct CDR3 sequences; about 93% of them were singletons. In total, the top ten clones hold 0.099% of the sample. Specimen: CD4+ T cells from PBMCs. Receptors originate from a human donor with Susac syndrome.

The chain links TRBV13 to TRBJ2-3, with D possibly matching TRBD2 (6 bases). This CDR3 is built from 14 residues. CDR1 PRHDT and CDR2 FYEKMQ come from the germline V gene (reference sequence). The V gene lost 3 bases and the J gene lost 3 bases, with 10 bases spanning the gap. The CDR3 here is CASSFRLETDTQYF. The CDR3 DNA is TGTGCCAGCAGCTTCCGACTAGAAACAGATACGCAGTATTTT.

As DNA, the CDR3 is TGTGCCAGCAGTACGGACAGTGCTAATGAAAAACTGTTTTTT. Protein product: CASSTDSANEKLFF. The rearrangement joins TRBV2 to TRBJ1-4, with D possibly TRBD1 on 6 matching bases. The ends were cut back, 5 bases at V and 3 bases at J, with 10 bases in the middle. Germline loops: CDR1 SNHLY, CDR2 FYNNEI. The CDR3 consists of 14 residues.

The chain carries TRBV20-1 and TRBJ2-3; D may be TRBD1 or TRBD2 (6 bases each). The V and J ends lost 6 bases and 1 base respectively, with 17 bases between them. The germline V gene encodes CDR1 DFQATT and CDR2 SNEGSKA (reference sequence). The CDR3 loop spans 15 amino acids. The chain's CDR3 is CSASGQGLGTDTQYF. The CDR3 DNA sequence: TGCAGTGCCAGCGGGCAGGGGCTTGGCACAGATACGCAGTATTTT.

In its sample, this clonotype was seen once. The chain uses TRBV4-1 and TRBJ2-7, with a weak D call TRBD1 (5 bases). CDR3 size: 16 residues. From germline, CDR1 is MGHRA and CDR2 YSYEKL. V lost 1 base and J lost 2, with 15 bases in between. The CDR3 spells CASSQADMTATYEQYF. The CDR3 coding sequence is TGCGCCAGCAGCCAAGCCGACATGACAGCAACCTACGAGCAGTACTTC.

The rearrangement joins TRBV20-1 to TRBJ2-3, with TRBD2 matching 9 bases. V dropped 6 bases and J dropped 6; count of bases not matched to a gene: 10. There are 14 residues in the CDR3. Germline CDR1 reads DFQATT; CDR2 reads SNEGSKA (reference sequence). As DNA, the CDR3 is TGCAGTGCAGAGAGGCGGGAGGGCCAGGATACGCAGTATTTT. It translates to CSAERREGQDTQYF.

The genes are TRBV9 and TRBJ1-1; no reliable D call. Trimming left V 0 bases short and J 4 bases short, with 10 bases between. The germline gives CDR1 SGDLS, CDR2 YYNGEE. CDR3 length equals 14 residues. The CDR3 loop reads CASSVEGRATEAFF. In DNA form, the CDR3 reads TGTGCCAGCAGCGTAGAAGGGAGGGCCACTGAAGCTTTCTTT. The whole variable domain, filled in from reference TRBV9 and TRBJ1-1, reads DSGVTQTPKHLITATGQRVTLRCSPRSGDLSVYWYQQSLDQGLQFLIQYYNGEERAKGNILERFSAQQFPDLHSELNLSSLELGDSALYFCASSVEGRATEAFFGQGTRLTVV.